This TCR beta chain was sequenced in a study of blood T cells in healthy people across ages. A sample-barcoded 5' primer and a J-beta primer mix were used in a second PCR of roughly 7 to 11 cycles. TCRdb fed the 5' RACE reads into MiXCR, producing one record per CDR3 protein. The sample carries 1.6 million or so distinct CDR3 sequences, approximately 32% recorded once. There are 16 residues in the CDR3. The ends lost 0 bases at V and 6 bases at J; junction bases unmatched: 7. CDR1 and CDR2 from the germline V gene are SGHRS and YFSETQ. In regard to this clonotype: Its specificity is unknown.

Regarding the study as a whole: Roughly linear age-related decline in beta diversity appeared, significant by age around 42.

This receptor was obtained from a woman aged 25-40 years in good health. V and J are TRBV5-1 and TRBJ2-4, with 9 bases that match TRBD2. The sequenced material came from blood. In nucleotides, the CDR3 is TGCGCCAGCAGCTTGGGACTAGCGGACTCTGGAAACATTCAGTACTTC. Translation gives CASSLGLADSGNIQYF.